The 25 T cell receptor beta chains reported below all come from one sample, sequenced in a study of OX40 agonist ivuxolimab in advanced cancers. Produced via immunoSEQ multiplex PCR; TCRdb's table is partial and in-frame only. The sample holds about 83,000 clones, about 81% seen once. Sequences were derived from CD4+ or CD8+ T cells sorted from blood, sampled in a trial of the OX40 agonist ivuxolimab. All receptors come from an adult with an advanced solid tumor such as melanoma, head and neck, liver or kidney cancer.

This rearrangement joins TRBV29-1 to TRBJ2-5; TRBD1 matches at 11 bases. Trimming at V came to 7 bases and at J to 5 bases, leaving 6 bases not matched to a gene. Germline assignment: CDR1 SQVTM and CDR2 ANQGSEA. The CDR3 extends over 13 amino acids. This chain's CDR3 is CSARTGGSETQYF. CDR3 in DNA: TGCAGCGCCAGGACAGGGGGCAGTGAGACCCAGTACTTC.

J is TRBJ2-1 and V is TRBV4-3; 7 positions agree with TRBD2. The V gene's germline CDR1 is LGHNA and CDR2 YSLEER. With V trimmed by 3 bases and J by 11 bases, 4 bases remained unmatched. This CDR3 contains 12 residues. The CDR3 is CASSHSGAQQFF. The CDR3 DNA follows: TGCGCCAGCAGCCACAGCGGGGCTCAGCAGTTCTTC.

The chain combines TRBV5-4 with TRBJ2-7, with TRBD2 matching over 9 bases. The germline V gene encodes CDR1 SGHNT and CDR2 YYREEE (reference sequence). This CDR3 is built from 16 residues. V lost 3 bases and J lost 2; bases outside the gene matches: 9. Written as DNA, the CDR3 is TGTGCCAGCAGCTCGCGGGGGGGGCTTATTGCCTACGAGCAGTACTTC. This codes for CASSSRGGLIAYEQYF.

This chain links TRBV9 with TRBJ2-1, with 7 nucleotides matching TRBD1. From germline, CDR1 is SGDLS and CDR2 YYNGEE. The CDR3 sequence is 15 residues long. V shed 0 bases, J shed 5 bases, and the junction held 5 bases outside the gene matches. The CDR3 region is CASSVVGGANNEQFF. Here the CDR3 DNA reads TGTGCCAGCAGCGTAGTAGGGGGCGCCAACAATGAGCAGTTCTTC.

V and J are TRBV27 and TRBJ2-7; tentatively, D is TRBD1 (6 bases). Trimming removed 6 bases from V and 7 bases from J, with 25 bases in between. The germline CDR1 and CDR2 sequences are MNHEY and SMNVEV (reference sequence). This CDR3 is 16 amino acids long. CDR3 in amino acids: CASSTSRTEPLWEQYF. The CDR3 nucleotides read TGTGCCAGCAGCACCAGCAGGACAGAACCTCTTTGGGAGCAGTACTTC.

The V and J genes are TRBV7-9 and TRBJ1-5, with D perhaps TRBD1 (5 bases). The V gene lost 1 base and the J gene lost 0 bases, with 10 bases spanning the gap. Germline V CDR1 and CDR2: SEHNR, FQNEAQ (reference sequence). This CDR3 has 16 amino acids. DNA for the CDR3: TGTGCCAGCAGCTTAGGACAGCCGTATAGCAATCAGCCCCAGCATTTT. It translates to CASSLGQPYSNQPQHF. The variable domain in full, completed from reference TRBV7-9 and TRBJ1-5, reads DTGVSQNPRHKITKRGQNVTFRCDPISEHNRLYWYRQTLGQGPEFLTYFQNEAQLEKSRLLSDRFSAERPKGSFSTLEIQRTEQGDSAMYLCASSLGQPYSNQPQHFGDGTRLSIL.

The chain couples TRBV23-1 to TRBJ2-2; D perhaps matches TRBD2 (6 bases). TRBV23-1 is recorded as an ORF, its role being uncertain. V was trimmed by 4 bases and J by 5 bases, leaving 8 bases between them. The CDR3 has 13 amino acids. The CDR3 region has the DNA TGCGCCAGCAGTCGGAGGGAAACCGGGGAGCTGTTTTTT. As protein: CASSRRETGELFF.

This clone came up a few times. This chain uses TRBV4-3 with TRBJ1-5; D unresolved. V gave up 1 base and J gave up 6 bases, with 7 bases separating them. The CDR3 covers 13 residues. Germline CDR1 LGHNA, CDR2 YSLEER. The CDR3 bases are TGCGCCAGCAGCCAAGGATACCGTCAGCCCCAGCATTTT. This encodes CASSQGYRQPQHF.

The genes are TRBV10-3 and TRBJ2-7; D is possibly TRBD1 or TRBD2 (5 bases each). The CDR3 extends over 16 amino acids. Per germline, CDR1 ENHRY and CDR2 SYGVKD. With 4 bases removed from V and 2 bases from J, the gap between germline ends came to 18 bases. The DNA of the CDR3 is TGTGCCATCAGTGCGTCGGACACCGGGACCCCCTACGAGCAGTACTTC. Translation: CAISASDTGTPYEQYF.

V gene TRBV7-2 combines with J gene TRBJ2-7; 7 bases align to TRBD2. V lost 1 base, J lost 6 bases, and 9 bases stayed unmatched. Per the germline V gene, CDR1 is SGHTA and CDR2 is FQGNSA. This CDR3 spans 15 amino acids. For the CDR3, the DNA is TGTGCCAGCAGCTTAGTGGCGGGGGTCGTGGCCGAGCAGTACTTC. The encoded protein is CASSLVAGVVAEQYF.

This clone was recorded once. The V and J genes are TRBV9 and TRBJ1-2, with unresolved D. This CDR3 has 16 amino acids. Germline V lookup: CDR1 SGDLS, CDR2 YYNGEE. Trimming took off 3 bases at V and 4 bases at J, with 19 bases between the two ends. DNA of the CDR3: TGTGCCAGCAGCGACTCCGCGGCCGATGACTTCTATGGCTACACCTTC. Protein: CASSDSAADDFYGYTF. Full variable domain (missing parts from reference TRBV9 and TRBJ1-2): DSGVTQTPKHLITATGQRVTLRCSPRSGDLSVYWYQQSLDQGLQFLIQYYNGEERAKGNILERFSAQQFPDLHSELNLSSLELGDSALYFCASSDSAADDFYGYTFGSGTRLTVV.

The chain uses TRBV2 and TRBJ2-6; TRBD1 matches 7 bases. V shed 6 bases and J 0 bases; nucleotides not matched to a gene: 5. There are 16 residues in the CDR3. Germline V lookup: CDR1 SNHLY, CDR2 FYNNEI. The DNA for the CDR3 is TGTGCCAGCAGCCCGGGACAGATCTCTGGGGCCAACGTCCTGACTTTC. Translating it yields CASSPGQISGANVLTF. The variable domain in full, completed from reference TRBV2 and TRBJ2-6, reads EPEVTQTPSHQVTQMGQEVILRCVPISNHLYFYWYRQILGQKVEFLVSFYNNEISEKSEIFDDQFSVERPDGSNFTLKIRSTKLEDSAMYFCASSPGQISGANVLTFGAGSRLTVL.

The chain is built from TRBV28 and TRBJ1-3, with D perhaps TRBD1 (6 bases). The V gene lost 4 bases and the J gene lost 1 base, with 11 bases spanning the gap. The CDR3 totals 15 residues. Germline CDR1 reads MDHEN; CDR2 reads SYDVKM. The chain's CDR3 is CASSSAGHSGNTIYF. The CDR3 DNA follows: TGTGCCAGCAGTTCGGCGGGACATTCTGGAAACACCATATATTTT.

This chain links TRBV4-3 with TRBJ2-3; 12 nucleotides align to TRBD1. This CDR3 is 19 amino acids long. V was clipped by 0 bases and J by 8 bases; unmatched bases: 15. CDR1 and CDR2 from the germline V gene are LGHNA and YSLEER. CDR3 in amino acids: CASSQESWDRGRWRGTQYF. DNA of the CDR3: TGCGCCAGCAGCCAAGAGTCCTGGGACAGGGGGCGATGGAGGGGTACGCAGTATTTT.

This clone has more than one count but fewer than ten. V is TRBV5-1 and J is TRBJ1-3, with TRBD1 identical over 8 bases. This CDR3 is built from 16 residues. Germline CDR1 is SGHRS and CDR2 is YFSETQ. With 2 bases clipped from V and 0 bases from J, the junction kept 4 bases outside the gene matches. CDR3 DNA sequence: TGCGCCAGCAGCTTCCAGGACAGGGTCTCTGGAAACACCATATATTTT. Translation: CASSFQDRVSGNTIYF. The full variable domain, in which reference TRBV5-1 and TRBJ1-3 provide the parts outside the CDR3, is KAGVTQTPRYLIKTRGQQVTLSCSPISGHRSVSWYQQTPGQGLQFLFEYFSETQRNKGNFPGRFSGRQFSNSRSEMNVSTLELGDSALYLCASSFQDRVSGNTIYFGEGSWLTVV.

V is TRBV7-2 and J is TRBJ1-5; D possibly corresponds to TRBD1 (5 bases). V gave up 3 bases and J gave up 4 bases, with 10 bases separating them. This CDR3 has 14 residues. The germline gives CDR1 SGHTA, CDR2 FQGNSA. The CDR3 DNA follows: TGTGCCAGCAGCTTGGGACGGAATAATCAGCCCCAGCATTTT. Its translation is CASSLGRNNQPQHF.

This clone is a singleton in its sample. As DNA, the CDR3 is TGTGCCAGCTCACCGACAGGGGGCGCGGACACCATATATTTT. Translation gives CASSPTGGADTIYF. This rearrangement joins TRBV18 to TRBJ1-3; 10 bases fit TRBD1. V shed 3 bases, J shed 8 bases, and the junction held 4 bases outside the gene matches. The CDR3 runs 14 residues. CDR1 and CDR2 (germline): KGHSH, LQKENI.

V is TRBV6-1 and J is TRBJ1-5; no firm D call. Germline CDR1 and CDR2: MNHNS and SASEGT. The CDR3 runs 13 residues. The ends were cut back, 2 bases at V and 4 bases at J, with 6 bases in the middle. CDR3 DNA: TGTGCCAGCAGTGAATTCTGGAATCAGCCCCAGCATTTT. Translated, it gives CASSEFWNQPQHF.

For the CDR3, the DNA is TGTGCCAGCAGCTTGGTTTACAGGGGACGGTCCGACGAGCAGTACTTC. Its translation is CASSLVYRGRSDEQYF. V usage is TRBV7-9 and J usage is TRBJ2-7; 7 bases are shared with TRBD1. Germline trimming cut 3 bases from V and 5 bases from J; bases unmatched to any gene: 13. Germline loops: CDR1 SEHNR, CDR2 FQNEAQ (reference sequence). This CDR3 is 16 amino acids long.

The chain is built from TRBV29-1 and TRBJ2-3, with 14 bases aligning to TRBD2. Germline trimming cut 3 bases from V and 1 base from J; bases unmatched to any gene: 0. The germline gives CDR1 SQVTM, CDR2 ANQGSEA. The CDR3 spans 15 residues. CDR3 amino acids: CSVEGLAGGTDTQYF. As DNA, the CDR3 is TGCAGCGTTGAGGGACTAGCGGGGGGCACAGATACGCAGTATTTT.

The genes are TRBV7-2 and TRBJ2-2; D is unclear. The CDR3 loop spans 14 amino acids. Germline V gives CDR1 SGHTA, CDR2 FQGNSA. Trimming stripped 6 bases from V and 0 bases from J, with 8 bases between. CDR3 amino acids: CASSFDTNTGELFF. The CDR3 coding sequence is TGTGCCAGCAGTTTTGACACGAACACCGGGGAGCTGTTTTTT.

The genes are TRBV19 and TRBJ2-7; 8 nucleotides line up with TRBD2. Unmatched junction bases numbered 8, after V lost 2 bases and J lost 2 bases. The germline V gene has CDR1 LNHDA and CDR2 SQIVND (reference sequence). This CDR3 has 16 amino acids. The DNA of the CDR3 is TGTGCCAGTAGTATAACCGGGGGGGGCCTAACCTACGAGCAGTACTTC. This codes for CASSITGGGLTYEQYF.

This chain links TRBV19 with TRBJ2-7; D unresolved. This CDR3 spans 13 amino acids. V dropped 6 bases and J dropped 3 bases, with 12 bases sitting between them. CDR1 and CDR2 from the germline V gene are LNHDA and SQIVND (reference sequence). The CDR3 nucleotides read TGTGCCAGTAGCCCCAATGGACGCTACGAGCAGTACTTC. Its protein product is CASSPNGRYEQYF. The variable domain in full, with the rest retrieved from reference TRBV19 and TRBJ2-7, is DGGITQSPKYLFRKEGQNVTLSCEQNLNHDAMYWYRQDPGQGLRLIYYSQIVNDFQKGDIAEGYSVSREKKESFPLTVTSAQKNPTAFYLCASSPNGRYEQYFGPGTRLTVT.

The chain links TRBV5-1 to TRBJ1-4; 7 positions match TRBD1. The CDR3 has 14 residues. V was clipped by 0 bases and J by 11 bases; unmatched bases: 7. CDR1 SGHRS and CDR2 YFSETQ come from the germline V gene. The CDR3 sequence: CASSLVGGQAKLFF. The CDR3 coding sequence is TGCGCCAGCAGCTTGGTGGGAGGACAGGCTAAACTGTTTTTT.

The genes are TRBV18 and TRBJ2-2, with D unclear. Trimming removed 8 bases at V and 0 bases at J, with 10 bases between. Germline values: CDR1 KGHSH, CDR2 LQKENI. This CDR3 spans 14 amino acids. CDR3 amino acids: CASLNWANTGELFF. The CDR3 region has the DNA TGTGCCAGCCTAAATTGGGCGAACACCGGGGAGCTGTTTTTT.